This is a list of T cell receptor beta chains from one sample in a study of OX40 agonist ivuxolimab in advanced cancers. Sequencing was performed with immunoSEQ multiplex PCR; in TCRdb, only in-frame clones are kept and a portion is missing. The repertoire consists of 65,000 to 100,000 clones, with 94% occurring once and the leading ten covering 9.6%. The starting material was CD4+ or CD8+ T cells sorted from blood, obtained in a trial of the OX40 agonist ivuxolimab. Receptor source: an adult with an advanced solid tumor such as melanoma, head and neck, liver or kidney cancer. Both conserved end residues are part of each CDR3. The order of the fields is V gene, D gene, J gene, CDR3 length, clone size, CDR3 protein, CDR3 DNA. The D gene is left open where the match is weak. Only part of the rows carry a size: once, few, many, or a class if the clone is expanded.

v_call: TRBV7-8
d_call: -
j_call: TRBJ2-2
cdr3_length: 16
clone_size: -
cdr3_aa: CASSPPNRGGTGELFF
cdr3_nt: TGTGCCAGCAGCCCCCCAAACAGGGGGGGCACCGGGGAGCTGTTTTTT

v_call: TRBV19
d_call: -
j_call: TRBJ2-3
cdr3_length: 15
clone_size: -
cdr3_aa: CASSMRPQSTDTQYF
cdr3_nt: TGTGCCAGTAGTATGCGCCCACAGAGCACAGATACGCAGTATTTT

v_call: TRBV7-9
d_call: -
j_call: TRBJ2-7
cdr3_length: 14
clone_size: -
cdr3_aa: CASSFVGPNYEQYF
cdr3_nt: TGTGCCAGCAGCTTCGTGGGACCTAACTACGAGCAGTACTTC

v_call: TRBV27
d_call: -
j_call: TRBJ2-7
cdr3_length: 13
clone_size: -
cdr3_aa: CASSLAQMYEQYF
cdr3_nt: TGTGCCAGCAGTTTAGCGCAGATGTACGAGCAGTACTTC

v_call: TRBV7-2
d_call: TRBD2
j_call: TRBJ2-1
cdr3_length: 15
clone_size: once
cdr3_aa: CASTPGTREYNEQFF
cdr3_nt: TGTGCCAGCACTCCAGGGACTAGGGAGTACAATGAGCAGTTCTTC

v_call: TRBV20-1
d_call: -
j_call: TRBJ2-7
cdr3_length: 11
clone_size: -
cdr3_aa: CSARVSYEQYF
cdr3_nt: TGCAGTGCTAGAGTTAGTTACGAGCAGTACTTC

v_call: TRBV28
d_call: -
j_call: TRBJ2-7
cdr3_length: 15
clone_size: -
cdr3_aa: CASSSSVGSTYEQYF
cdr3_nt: TGTGCCAGCAGTTCCTCCGTGGGTAGCACCTACGAGCAGTACTTC

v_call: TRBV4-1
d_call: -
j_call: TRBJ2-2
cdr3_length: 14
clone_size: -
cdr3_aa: CASSQGGLTGELFF
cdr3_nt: TGCGCCAGCAGCCAAGGGGGTCTCACCGGGGAGCTGTTTTTT

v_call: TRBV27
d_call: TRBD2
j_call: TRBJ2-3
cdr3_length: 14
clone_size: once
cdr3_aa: CASSLSASGDTQYF
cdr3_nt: TGTGCCAGCAGTTTATCGGCTAGCGGAGATACGCAGTATTTT

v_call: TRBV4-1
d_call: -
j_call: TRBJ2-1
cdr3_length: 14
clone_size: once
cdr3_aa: CASSQMGEYNEQFF
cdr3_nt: TGCGCCAGCAGCCAAATGGGAGAGTACAATGAGCAGTTCTTC

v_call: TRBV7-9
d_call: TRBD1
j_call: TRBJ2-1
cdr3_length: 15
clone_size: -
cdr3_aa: CASSSRDRAYNEQFF
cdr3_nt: TGTGCCAGCAGCTCCAGGGACAGGGCTTACAATGAGCAGTTCTTC

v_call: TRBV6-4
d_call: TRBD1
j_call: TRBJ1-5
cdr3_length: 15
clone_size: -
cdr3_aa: CASSQGADSNQPQHF
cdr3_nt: TGTGCCAGCAGCCAGGGGGCAGATAGCAATCAGCCCCAGCATTTT

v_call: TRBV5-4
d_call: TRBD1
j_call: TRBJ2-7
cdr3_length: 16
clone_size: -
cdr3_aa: CASSNGQGFLSYEQYF
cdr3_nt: TGTGCCAGCAGCAACGGACAGGGATTCCTTTCCTACGAGCAGTACTTC

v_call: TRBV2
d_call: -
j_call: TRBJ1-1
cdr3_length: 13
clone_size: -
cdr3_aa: CASSDSENTEAFF
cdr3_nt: TGTGCCAGCAGTGACTCGGAGAACACTGAAGCTTTCTTT

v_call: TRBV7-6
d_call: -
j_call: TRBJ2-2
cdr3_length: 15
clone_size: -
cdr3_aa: CASSLDIRATGELFF
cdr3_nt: TGTGCCAGCAGCTTGGACATCCGGGCTACCGGGGAGCTGTTTTTT

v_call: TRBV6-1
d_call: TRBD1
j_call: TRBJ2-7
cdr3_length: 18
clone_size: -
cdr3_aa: CASSEEGLGTGLAYEQYF
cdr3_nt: TGTGCCAGCAGTGAAGAAGGGTTGGGGACAGGGCTAGCCTACGAGCAGTACTTC

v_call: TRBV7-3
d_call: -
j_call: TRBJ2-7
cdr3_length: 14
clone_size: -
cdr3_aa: CASSFGGGRHEQYF
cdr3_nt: TGTGCCAGCAGCTTCGGGGGAGGCAGGCACGAGCAGTACTTC

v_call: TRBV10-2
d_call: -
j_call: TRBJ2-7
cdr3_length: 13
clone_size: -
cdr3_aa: CASRSGLTYEQYF
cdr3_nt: TGCGCCAGCAGGTCAGGCTTAACCTACGAGCAGTACTTC

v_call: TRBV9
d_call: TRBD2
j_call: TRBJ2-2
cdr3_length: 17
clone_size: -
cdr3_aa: CASSELDGLGLSGELFF
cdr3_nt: TGTGCCAGCAGCGAACTAGACGGACTAGGTCTCTCCGGGGAGCTGTTTTTT

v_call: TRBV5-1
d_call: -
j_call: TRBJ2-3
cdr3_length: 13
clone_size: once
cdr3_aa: CASSLDRSDTQYF
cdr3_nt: TGCGCCAGCAGCTTGGATCGTTCAGATACGCAGTATTTT

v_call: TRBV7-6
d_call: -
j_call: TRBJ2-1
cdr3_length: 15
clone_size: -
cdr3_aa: CASSPAAGIGDEQFF
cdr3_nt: TGTGCCAGCAGCCCCGCCGCGGGAATCGGCGATGAGCAGTTCTTC

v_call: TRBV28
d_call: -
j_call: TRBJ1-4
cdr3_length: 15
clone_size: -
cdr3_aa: CASSPLQGTNEKLFF
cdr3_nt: TGTGCCAGCAGTCCCCTCCAAGGCACTAATGAAAAACTGTTTTTT

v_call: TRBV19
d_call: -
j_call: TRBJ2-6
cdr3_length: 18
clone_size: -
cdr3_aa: CASSIASGTVTGANVLTF
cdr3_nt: TGTGCCAGTAGTATTGCCTCCGGGACGGTAACTGGGGCCAACGTCCTGACTTTC

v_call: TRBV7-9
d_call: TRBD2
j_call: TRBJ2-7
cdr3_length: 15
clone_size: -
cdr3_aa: CASSSRLAGDGEQYF
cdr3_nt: TGTGCCAGCAGCTCCCGACTAGCGGGAGATGGAGAGCAGTACTTC

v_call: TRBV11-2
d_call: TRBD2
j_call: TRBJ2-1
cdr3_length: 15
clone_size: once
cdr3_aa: CASSFGLAGGHEQFF
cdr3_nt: TGTGCCAGCAGCTTTGGACTAGCGGGCGGTCATGAGCAGTTCTTC

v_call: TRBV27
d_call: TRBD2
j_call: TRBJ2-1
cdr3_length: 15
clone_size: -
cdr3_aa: CASSPRLAGADEQFF
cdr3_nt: TGTGCCAGCAGTCCGAGACTAGCGGGAGCCGATGAGCAGTTCTTC

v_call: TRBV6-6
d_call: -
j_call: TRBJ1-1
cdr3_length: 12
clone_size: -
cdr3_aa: CASSYSGAVAFF
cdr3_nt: TGTGCCAGCAGTTACTCCGGGGCAGTTGCTTTCTTT

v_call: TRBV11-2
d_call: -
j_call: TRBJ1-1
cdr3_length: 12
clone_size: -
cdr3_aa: CASSLERARAFF
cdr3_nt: TGTGCCAGCAGCTTAGAAAGGGCGAGGGCTTTCTTT

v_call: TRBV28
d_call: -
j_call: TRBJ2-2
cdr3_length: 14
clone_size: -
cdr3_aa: CASSLGGGGGELFF
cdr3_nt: TGTGCCAGCAGTTTAGGAGGGGGCGGCGGGGAGCTGTTTTTT

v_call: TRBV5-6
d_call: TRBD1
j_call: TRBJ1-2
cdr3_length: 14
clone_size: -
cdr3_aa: CASSPGTGLYGYTF
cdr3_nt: TGTGCCAGCAGCCCCGGGACAGGCCTCTATGGCTACACCTTC

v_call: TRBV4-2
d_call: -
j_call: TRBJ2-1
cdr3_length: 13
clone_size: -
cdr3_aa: CASSQDLSTEQFF
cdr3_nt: TGTGCCAGCAGCCAAGATCTTAGCACCGAGCAGTTCTTC

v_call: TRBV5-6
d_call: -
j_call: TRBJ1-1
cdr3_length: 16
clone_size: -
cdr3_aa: CASSLVRGGGSTEAFF
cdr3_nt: TGTGCCAGCAGCTTGGTTCGAGGAGGCGGGAGCACTGAAGCTTTCTTT

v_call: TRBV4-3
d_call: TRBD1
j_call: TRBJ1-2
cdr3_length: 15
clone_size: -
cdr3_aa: CASSQDSGTGYGYTF
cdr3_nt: TGCGCCAGCAGCCAAGATAGTGGGACAGGCTATGGCTACACCTTC

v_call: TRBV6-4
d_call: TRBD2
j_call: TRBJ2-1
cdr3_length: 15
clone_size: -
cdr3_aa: CASSPTSGTYNEQFF
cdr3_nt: TGTGCCAGCAGCCCGACTAGCGGAACCTACAATGAGCAGTTCTTC

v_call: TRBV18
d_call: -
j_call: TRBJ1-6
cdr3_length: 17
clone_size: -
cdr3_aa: CASSPNGAATVVSPLHF
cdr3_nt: TGTGCCAGCTCACCCAACGGGGCGGCGACGGTCGTTTCACCCCTCCACTTT

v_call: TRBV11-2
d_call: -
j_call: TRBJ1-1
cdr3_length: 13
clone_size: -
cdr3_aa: CASSPPGPTEAFF
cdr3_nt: TGTGCCAGCAGCCCCCCAGGACCCACTGAAGCTTTCTTT

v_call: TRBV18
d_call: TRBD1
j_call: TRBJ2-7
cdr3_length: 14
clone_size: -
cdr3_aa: CASSSRDRAYEQYF
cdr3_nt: TGTGCCAGCTCATCCCGGGACAGGGCCTACGAGCAGTACTTC

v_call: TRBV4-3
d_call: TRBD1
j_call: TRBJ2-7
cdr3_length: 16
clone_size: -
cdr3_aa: CASSQESVGQGYEQYF
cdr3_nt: TGCGCCAGCAGCCAAGAATCGGTGGGACAGGGCTACGAGCAGTACTTC

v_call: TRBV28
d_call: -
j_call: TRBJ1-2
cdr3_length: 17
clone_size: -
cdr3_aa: CASSVREEYPSKHGYTF
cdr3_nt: TGTGCCAGCAGTGTCCGTGAGGAGTACCCATCAAAACATGGCTACACCTTC

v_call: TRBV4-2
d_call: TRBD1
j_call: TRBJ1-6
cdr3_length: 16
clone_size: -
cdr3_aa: CASSQEEGQGNSPLHF
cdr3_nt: TGTGCCAGCAGCCAAGAAGAGGGACAGGGGAATTCACCCCTCCACTTT

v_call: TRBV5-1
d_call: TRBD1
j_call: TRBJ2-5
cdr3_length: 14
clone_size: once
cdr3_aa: CASSPGTGLGEQYF
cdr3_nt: TGCGCCAGCAGCCCCGGGACAGGTTTAGGGGAGCAGTACTTC

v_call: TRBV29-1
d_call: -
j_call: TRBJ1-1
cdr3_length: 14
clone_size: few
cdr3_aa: CSVLGYLTNTEAFF
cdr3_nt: TGCAGCGTTCTGGGTTATTTGACGAACACTGAAGCTTTCTTT

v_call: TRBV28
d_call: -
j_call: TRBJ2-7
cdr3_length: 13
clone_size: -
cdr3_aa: CASSHTGYYEQYF
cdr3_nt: TGTGCCAGCAGTCATACAGGATACTACGAGCAGTACTTC

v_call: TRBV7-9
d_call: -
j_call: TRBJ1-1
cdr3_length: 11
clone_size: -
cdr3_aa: CASRVQAEAFF
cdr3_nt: TGTGCCAGCAGGGTGCAGGCTGAAGCTTTCTTT

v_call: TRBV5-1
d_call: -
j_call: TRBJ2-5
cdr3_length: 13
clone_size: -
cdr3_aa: CASSLGQQETQYF
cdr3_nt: TGCGCCAGCAGCTTGGGACAACAAGAGACCCAGTACTTC

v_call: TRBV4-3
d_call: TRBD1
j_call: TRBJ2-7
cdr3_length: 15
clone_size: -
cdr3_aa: CASSQERTGAYEQYF
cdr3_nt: TGCGCCAGCAGCCAAGAAAGGACAGGAGCCTACGAGCAGTACTTC

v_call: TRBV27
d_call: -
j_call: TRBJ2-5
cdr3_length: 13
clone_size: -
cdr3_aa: CASSLGYQETQYF
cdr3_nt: TGTGCCAGCAGTTTAGGGTACCAAGAGACCCAGTACTTC

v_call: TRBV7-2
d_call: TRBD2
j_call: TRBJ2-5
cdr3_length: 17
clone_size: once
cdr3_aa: CASTQITGGPSWETQYF
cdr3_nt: TGTGCCAGCACCCAAATAACGGGAGGGCCCTCCTGGGAGACCCAGTACTTC

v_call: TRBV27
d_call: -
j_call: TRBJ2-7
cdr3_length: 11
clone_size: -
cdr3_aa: CASSHYSEQYF
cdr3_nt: TGTGCCAGCAGTCATTATAGCGAGCAGTACTTC

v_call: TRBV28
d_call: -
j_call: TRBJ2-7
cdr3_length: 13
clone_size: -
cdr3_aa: CASTDKGGYEQYF
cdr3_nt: TGTGCCAGCACCGACAAAGGGGGCTACGAGCAGTACTTC